A single sample gave rise to the 23 T cell receptor beta chains below, sequenced in a study of shared clonotypes between healthy human individuals. Produced via immunoSEQ multiplex PCR; TCRdb's table is partial and in-frame only. The sample contains over a million clones, roughly 96% of which appear only once. What was sequenced was naive CD4+ T cells sorted from blood. Subset reported: CD45RA+ positively selected. The source of these receptors is a man aged 30 to 39 in good health.

The V and J genes are TRBV15 and TRBJ1-2, with TRBD1 as a possible D gene (5 bases). The germline V gene has CDR1 LNHNV and CDR2 YYDKDF (reference sequence). V was shortened by 0 bases and J by 3 bases, with 8 bases between the two germline ends. This CDR3 contains 14 residues. The CDR3 is CATSREGTDYGYTF. The CDR3 DNA sequence: TGTGCCACCAGCAGAGAGGGGACTGACTATGGCTACACCTTC.

The V and J genes are TRBV5-8 and TRBJ1-4; 8 nucleotides line up with TRBD1. Germline V lookup: CDR1 SGHTS, CDR2 YDEGEE. V dropped 1 base and J dropped 8; count of bases not matched to a gene: 7. CDR3 size: 15 residues. The chain's CDR3 is CASSLYRGTPEKLFF. Written as DNA, the CDR3 is TGTGCCAGCAGCTTGTACAGGGGGACACCGGAAAAACTGTTTTTT.

CDR3 amino acids: CASSQGQELSTDTQYF. The DNA of the CDR3 is TGTGCCAGCAGCCAAGGACAGGAGCTATCCACAGATACGCAGTATTTT. The chain couples TRBV14 to TRBJ2-3, with D possibly TRBD1 on 6 matching bases. The CDR3 covers 16 residues. Germline lookup yields CDR1 SGHDN and CDR2 FVKESK. V lost 1 base to trimming and J lost 2 bases, with 13 bases between them.

This clone was detected only a few times. The chain combines TRBV25-1 with TRBJ2-7, with D perhaps matching TRBD1 (5 bases). The V gene lost 2 bases and the J gene lost 5 bases, with 13 bases spanning the gap. The germline V gene has CDR1 MGHDK and CDR2 SYGVNS. The CDR3 has 14 amino acids. The CDR3 here is CASSEGAAHDEQYF. CDR3 sequence (DNA): TGTGCCAGCAGTGAAGGGGCAGCTCACGACGAGCAGTACTTC.

The chain is built from TRBV11-3 and TRBJ1-2; 8 bases fit TRBD1. This CDR3 region has 15 residues. Germline V gene lookup returns CDR1 SGHNT and CDR2 YENEEA. Germline trimming cut 1 base from V and 8 bases from J; bases unmatched to any gene: 9. The CDR3 is CASSLAAQGTGGYTF. In nucleotides, the CDR3 is TGTGCCAGCAGCTTAGCGGCTCAGGGGACAGGAGGCTACACCTTC.

Comment on this clone: Other DNA sequences in this sample translate to the same CDR3. V gene TRBV9 combines with J gene TRBJ1-1; possibly TRBD1 for D (5 bases). Looked up from germline, CDR1 is SGDLS and CDR2 is YYNGEE. There are 13 residues in the CDR3. Deletions cut 0 bases from V and 3 bases from J, with 6 bases between. The CDR3 DNA reads TGTGCCAGCAGCGTAGGGGGGGACACTGAAGCTTTCTTT. Translated: CASSVGGDTEAFF.

The CDR3 region is CASSGVAGQETQYF. CDR3 bases: TGTGCCAGCTCGGGGGTGGCAGGTCAAGAGACCCAGTACTTC. The chain uses TRBV18 and TRBJ2-5; perhaps D is TRBD1 or TRBD2 (5 bases each). V lost 6 bases, J lost 2 bases, and 13 bases lay in between. The CDR3 has 14 amino acids. CDR1 is KGHSH, CDR2 LQKENI, per germline. Based on the CDR3 plus reference TRBV18 and TRBJ2-5, the full variable domain is NAGVMQNPRHLVRRRGQEARLRCSPMKGHSHVYWYRQLPEEGLKFMVYLQKENIIDESGMPKERFSAEFPKEGPSILRIQQVVRGDSAAYFCASSGVAGQETQYFGPGTRLLVL.

The V and J genes are TRBV7-8 and TRBJ1-5, with a weak D call TRBD1 (5 bases). The germline gives CDR1 SGHVS, CDR2 FQNEAQ. V gave up 2 bases and J gave up 7 bases, with 9 bases separating them. The CDR3 extends over 13 amino acids. This chain's CDR3 is CASSLQGKQPQHF. The CDR3 nucleotides are TGTGCCAGCAGCTTACAGGGTAAACAGCCCCAGCATTTT.

This chain connects TRBV20-1 to TRBJ2-7, with D unresolved. Germline lookup yields CDR1 DFQATT and CDR2 SNEGSKA (reference sequence). V was clipped by 5 bases and J by 0 bases, with 5 bases between them. The CDR3 totals 11 residues. The chain's CDR3 is CSALVSYEQYF. In nucleotides, the CDR3 is TGCAGTGCTCTCGTCTCCTACGAGCAGTACTTC.

This chain joins TRBV5-4 and TRBJ2-3; possible D gene TRBD1, 6 bases. The V end lost 4 bases, the J end lost 0 bases, and 18 bases lay between the germline ends. From germline, CDR1 is SGHNT and CDR2 YYREEE (reference sequence). The CDR3 is made up of 17 amino acids. In DNA form, the CDR3 reads TGTGCCAGCAGCCCGACCCCCAGGGGAAAAAGCACAGATACGCAGTATTTT. Its translation is CASSPTPRGKSTDTQYF.

A note on this clone: At the DNA level, this CDR3 is encoded by other sequences in the same sample as well. V is TRBV29-1 and J is TRBJ2-5; the D is unclear. The V gene lost 4 bases and the J gene lost 4 bases, with 4 bases spanning the gap. The CDR3 is 10 amino acids. Germline V gene sequence: CDR1 SQVTM, CDR2 ANQGSEA. CDR3 DNA: TGCAGCGTTGGTGGAGAGACCCAGTACTTC. Residues: CSVGGETQYF.

The chain has TRBV5-1 and TRBJ1-2; D gene unclear. CDR1 is SGHRS, CDR2 YFSETQ, per germline. This CDR3 spans 16 amino acids. The V end was cut by 5 bases, the J end by 3 bases, with 20 bases between. CDR3: CASRLMTDWADYGYTF. Written as DNA, the CDR3 is TGCGCCAGCAGACTAATGACGGATTGGGCGGACTATGGCTACACCTTC.

The gene calls are TRBV28 and TRBJ1-1, with D perhaps TRBD1 (6 bases). V was trimmed by 10 bases and J by 5 bases, leaving 20 bases between them. Germline V lookup: CDR1 MDHEN, CDR2 SYDVKM. The CDR3 has 14 residues. CDR3 sequence: CATVRDGGRTEAFF. The CDR3 coding sequence is TGTGCCACCGTCAGGGATGGGGGGCGAACTGAAGCTTTCTTT.

V usage is TRBV2 and J usage is TRBJ1-2; D is undetermined. The CDR3 is 13 amino acids. V dropped 4 bases and J dropped 2 bases, with 8 bases sitting between them. CDR1 and CDR2 (germline): SNHLY, FYNNEI. CDR3 loop: CASSAGTNYGYTF. The CDR3 region has the DNA TGTGCCAGCAGTGCTGGCACAAACTATGGCTACACCTTC.

This clone was seen just once. CDR3 sequence (DNA): TGTGCCAGCAGCGTGGTCCCTCTCGCCAAAAACATTCAGTACTTC. Protein product: CASSVVPLAKNIQYF. The chain combines TRBV5-4 with TRBJ2-4; D is uncertain. CDR3 length: 15 residues. The germline V gene encodes CDR1 SGHNT and CDR2 YYREEE (reference sequence). V was trimmed by 4 bases and J by 1 base, leaving 12 bases between them.

The rearrangement links TRBV9 to TRBJ2-1; no reliable D call. Deletions cut 1 base from V and 4 bases from J, with 15 bases between. CDR3 length: 16 amino acids. Per germline, CDR1 SGDLS and CDR2 YYNGEE. The CDR3 reads CASSVNGVTGYNEQFF. In DNA, the CDR3 is TGTGCCAGCAGCGTAAATGGGGTGACCGGATACAATGAGCAGTTCTTC.

The CDR3 DNA reads TGTGCCAGCAGCTCCTTGGGAGGGGGGTACTTGCTTGGTGGCTACACCTTC. It codes for CASSSLGGGYLLGGYTF. J is TRBJ1-2 and V is TRBV28; D may be TRBD1 (6 bases). Deletions cut 6 bases from V and 7 bases from J, with 27 bases between. This CDR3 has 17 residues. Germline V gene sequence: CDR1 MDHEN, CDR2 SYDVKM.

This chain uses TRBV2 with TRBJ2-7, with D perhaps TRBD1 (6 bases). The ends were cut back, 8 bases at V and 7 bases at J, with 18 bases in the middle. From germline, CDR1 is SNHLY and CDR2 FYNNEI. This CDR3 comprises 13 residues. The CDR3 nucleotides are TGTGCCAGCGGCCAGGGGATAATGACTGAGCAGTACTTC. Protein sequence: CASGQGIMTEQYF.

The gene calls are TRBV29-1 and TRBJ1-3, with 7 bases matching TRBD1. The germline V gene has CDR1 SQVTM and CDR2 ANQGSEA. CDR3 length: 16 residues. Trimming took 4 bases from V and 2 from J; bases not matched to a gene: 11. Here the CDR3 reads CSVVASTGAPGNTIYF. The CDR3 DNA sequence: TGCAGCGTTGTGGCCTCTACAGGGGCACCTGGAAACACCATATATTTT.

The genes are TRBV6-6 and TRBJ2-5; D gene unclear. The V gene's germline CDR1 is MNHNY and CDR2 SVGAGI (reference sequence). V lost 4 bases to trimming and J lost 5 bases, with 5 bases between them. The CDR3 runs 11 residues. CDR3 protein: CASSLGETQYF. The CDR3 DNA reads as TGTGCCAGCAGTTTGGGGGAGACCCAGTACTTC.

The J gene is TRBJ2-3, the V gene TRBV19; D might be TRBD1 (5 bases). V lost 6 bases and J 4 bases, leaving 20 bases between the germline ends. Germline V gives CDR1 LNHDA, CDR2 SQIVND (reference sequence). The CDR3 sequence is 16 residues long. The CDR3 spells CASSPADSPRSDTQYF. The CDR3 bases are TGTGCCAGTAGCCCAGCCGACAGCCCGCGTTCAGATACGCAGTATTTT. Based on the CDR3 plus reference TRBV19 and TRBJ2-3, the full variable domain is DGGITQSPKYLFRKEGQNVTLSCEQNLNHDAMYWYRQDPGQGLRLIYYSQIVNDFQKGDIAEGYSVSREKKESFPLTVTSAQKNPTAFYLCASSPADSPRSDTQYFGPGTRLTVL.

The chain links TRBV19 to TRBJ2-5; possibly TRBD1 for D (5 bases). Trimming took off 9 bases at V and 4 bases at J, with 21 bases between the two ends. The CDR3 has 15 residues. Germline CDR1 and CDR2: LNHDA and SQIVND (reference sequence). The CDR3 is CASSLAQGARETQYF. The CDR3 coding sequence is TGTGCCAGCTCCTTAGCCCAGGGCGCCCGAGAGACCCAGTACTTC.

The J gene is TRBJ2-5, the V gene TRBV27; 7 positions agree with TRBD2. The J segment lost 2 bases and the V segment lost 8 bases, leaving 5 bases of the junction unmatched. This CDR3 contains 13 residues. Germline V gene lookup returns CDR1 MNHEY and CDR2 SMNVEV (reference sequence). CDR3 residues: CASAKGLQETQYF. CDR3 DNA: TGTGCCAGCGCTAAGGGACTACAAGAGACCCAGTACTTC.